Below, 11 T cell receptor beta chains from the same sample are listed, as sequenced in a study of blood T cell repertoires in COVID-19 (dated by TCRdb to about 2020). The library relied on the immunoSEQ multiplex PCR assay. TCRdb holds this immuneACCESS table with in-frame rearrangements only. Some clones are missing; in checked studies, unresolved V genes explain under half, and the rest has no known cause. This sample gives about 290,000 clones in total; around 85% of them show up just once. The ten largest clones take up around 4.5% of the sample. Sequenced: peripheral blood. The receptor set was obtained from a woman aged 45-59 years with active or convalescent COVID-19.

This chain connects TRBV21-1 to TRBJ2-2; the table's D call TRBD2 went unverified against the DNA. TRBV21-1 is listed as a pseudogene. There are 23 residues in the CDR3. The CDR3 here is CASSKEIHYKWEGPINNTGELFF. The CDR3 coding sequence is TGTGCCAGCAGCAAAGAGATTCATTACAAGTGGGAGGGCCCTATAAATAACACCGGGGAGCTGTTTTTT.

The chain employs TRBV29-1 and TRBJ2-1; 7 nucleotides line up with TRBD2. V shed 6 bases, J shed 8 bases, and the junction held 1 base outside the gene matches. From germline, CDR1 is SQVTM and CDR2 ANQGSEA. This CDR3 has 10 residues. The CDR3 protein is CSVGGDEQFF. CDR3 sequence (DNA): TGCAGCGTGGGGGGGGATGAGCAGTTCTTC.

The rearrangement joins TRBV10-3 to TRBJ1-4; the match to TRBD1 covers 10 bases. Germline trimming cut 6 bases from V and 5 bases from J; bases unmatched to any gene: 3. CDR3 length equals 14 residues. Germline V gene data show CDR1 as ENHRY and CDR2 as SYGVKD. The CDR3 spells CAIRGTGENEKLFF. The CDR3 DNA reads TGTGCCATCAGGGGGACAGGGGAAAATGAAAAACTGTTTTTT.

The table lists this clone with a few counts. The CDR3 loop is CASTVTGDSGYTF. The DNA of the CDR3 is TGCGCCAGCACCGTTACAGGGGATTCTGGCTACACCTTC. The V and J genes are TRBV5-1 and TRBJ1-2; the match to TRBD1 covers 7 bases. Germline loops: CDR1 SGHRS, CDR2 YFSETQ. The CDR3 contains 13 residues. The V segment lost 6 bases and the J segment 7 bases; nucleotides outside the gene matches: 9.

CDR3 amino acids: CASSQSQRDYEQYF. The CDR3 DNA reads TGTGCCAGCAGCCAATCACAACGGGACTACGAGCAGTACTTC. The chain joins TRBV3-1 (or the pseudogene TRBV3-2) to TRBJ2-7, with TRBD2 as a possible D gene (5 bases). In germline, CDR1 is LGHDT, CDR2 YNNKEL (reference sequence). This CDR3 is built from 14 residues. V lost 2 bases to trimming and J lost 3 bases, with 11 bases between them.

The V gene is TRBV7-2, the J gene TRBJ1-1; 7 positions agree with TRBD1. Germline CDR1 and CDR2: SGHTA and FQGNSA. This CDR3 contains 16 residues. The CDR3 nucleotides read TGTGCTGGCAGTGGGACAGAGGTTCTCGAGGGCACTGAAGCTTTCTTT. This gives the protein CAGSGTEVLEGTEAFF. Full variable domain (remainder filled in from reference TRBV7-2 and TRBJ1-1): GAGVSQSPSNKVTEKGKDVELRCDPISGHTALYWYRQSLGQGLEFLIYFQGNSAPDKSGLPSDRFSAERTGGSVSTLTIQRTQQEDSAVYLCAGSGTEVLEGTEAFFGQGTRLTVV.

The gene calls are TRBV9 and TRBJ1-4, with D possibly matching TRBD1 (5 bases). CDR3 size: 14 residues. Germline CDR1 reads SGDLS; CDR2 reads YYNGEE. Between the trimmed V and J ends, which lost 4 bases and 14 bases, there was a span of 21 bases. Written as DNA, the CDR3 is TGTGCCAGCAGCCCAGATGGACCCCAGAAGGGGCTGTTTTTT. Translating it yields CASSPDGPQKGLFF.

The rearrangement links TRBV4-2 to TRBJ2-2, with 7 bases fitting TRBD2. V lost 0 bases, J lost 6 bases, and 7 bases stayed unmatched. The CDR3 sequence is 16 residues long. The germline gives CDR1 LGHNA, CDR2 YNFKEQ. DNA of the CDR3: TGTGCCAGCAGCCAAGATCTTCGACTAGCTGCCGGGGAGCTGTTTTTT. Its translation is CASSQDLRLAAGELFF.

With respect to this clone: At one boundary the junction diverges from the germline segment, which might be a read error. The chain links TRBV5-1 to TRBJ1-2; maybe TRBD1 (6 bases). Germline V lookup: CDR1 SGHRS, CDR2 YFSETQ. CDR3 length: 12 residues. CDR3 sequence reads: CASSFSGGGGSF. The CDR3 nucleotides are TGCGCCAGCAGCTTCTCCGGGGGCGGGGGTTCCTTC.

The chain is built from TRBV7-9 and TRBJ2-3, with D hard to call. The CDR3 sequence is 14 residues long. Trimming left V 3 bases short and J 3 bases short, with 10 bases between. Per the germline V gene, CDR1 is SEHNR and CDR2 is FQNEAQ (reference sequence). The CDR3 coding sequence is TGTGCCAGCAGCTTTCGCAGGTCGACAGATACGCAGTATTTT. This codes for CASSFRRSTDTQYF.

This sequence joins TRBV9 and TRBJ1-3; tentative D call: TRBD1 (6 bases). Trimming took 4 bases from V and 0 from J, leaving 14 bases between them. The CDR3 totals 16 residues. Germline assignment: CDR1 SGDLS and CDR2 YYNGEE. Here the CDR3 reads CASSFGQPPSGNTIYF. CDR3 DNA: TGTGCCAGCAGCTTCGGACAGCCTCCCTCTGGAAACACCATATATTTT. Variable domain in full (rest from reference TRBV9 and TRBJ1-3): DSGVTQTPKHLITATGQRVTLRCSPRSGDLSVYWYQQSLDQGLQFLIQYYNGEERAKGNILERFSAQQFPDLHSELNLSSLELGDSALYFCASSFGQPPSGNTIYFGEGSWLTVV.